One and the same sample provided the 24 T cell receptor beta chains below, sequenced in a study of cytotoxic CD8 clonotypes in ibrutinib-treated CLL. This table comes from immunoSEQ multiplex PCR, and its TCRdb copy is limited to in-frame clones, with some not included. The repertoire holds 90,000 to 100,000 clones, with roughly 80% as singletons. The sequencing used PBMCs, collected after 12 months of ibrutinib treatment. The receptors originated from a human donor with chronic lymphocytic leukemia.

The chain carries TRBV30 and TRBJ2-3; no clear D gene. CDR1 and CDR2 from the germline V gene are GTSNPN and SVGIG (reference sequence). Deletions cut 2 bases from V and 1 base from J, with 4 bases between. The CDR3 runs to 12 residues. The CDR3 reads CAWSLGTDTQYF. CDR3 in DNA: TGTGCCTGGAGTTTGGGCACAGATACGCAGTATTTT.

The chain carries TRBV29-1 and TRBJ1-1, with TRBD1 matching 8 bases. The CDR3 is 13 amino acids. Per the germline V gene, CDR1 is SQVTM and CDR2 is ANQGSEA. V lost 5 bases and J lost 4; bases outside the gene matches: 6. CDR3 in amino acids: CSVNRGTGTEAFF. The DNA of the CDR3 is TGCAGCGTTAACAGGGGGACGGGCACTGAAGCTTTCTTT.

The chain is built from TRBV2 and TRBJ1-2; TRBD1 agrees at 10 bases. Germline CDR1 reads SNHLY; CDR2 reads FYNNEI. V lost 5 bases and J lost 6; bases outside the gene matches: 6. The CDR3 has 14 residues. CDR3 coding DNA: TGTGCCAGCAGTTCCGGGACAGGGGTCGATGGCTACACCTTC. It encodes CASSSGTGVDGYTF.

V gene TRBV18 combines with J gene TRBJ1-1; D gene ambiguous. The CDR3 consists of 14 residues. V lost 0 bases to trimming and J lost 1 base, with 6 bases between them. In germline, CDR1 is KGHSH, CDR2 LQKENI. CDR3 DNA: TGTGCCAGCTCACCACCGACCCAGAACACTGAAGCTTTCTTT. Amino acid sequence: CASSPPTQNTEAFF.

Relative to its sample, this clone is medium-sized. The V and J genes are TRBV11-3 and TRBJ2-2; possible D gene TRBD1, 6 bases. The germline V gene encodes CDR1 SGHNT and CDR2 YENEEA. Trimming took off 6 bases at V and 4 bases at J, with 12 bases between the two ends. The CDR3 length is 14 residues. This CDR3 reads CASSRTDFTGELFF. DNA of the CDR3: TGTGCCAGCAGTCGGACAGACTTCACCGGGGAGCTGTTTTTT.

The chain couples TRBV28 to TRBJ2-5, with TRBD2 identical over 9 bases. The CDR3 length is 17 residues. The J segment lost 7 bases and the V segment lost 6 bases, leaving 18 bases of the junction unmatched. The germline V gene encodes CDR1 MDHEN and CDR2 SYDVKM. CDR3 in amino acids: CASSPVPKTSGGGTQYF. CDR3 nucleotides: TGTGCCAGCAGCCCGGTTCCTAAGACTAGCGGTGGGGGGACCCAGTACTTC.

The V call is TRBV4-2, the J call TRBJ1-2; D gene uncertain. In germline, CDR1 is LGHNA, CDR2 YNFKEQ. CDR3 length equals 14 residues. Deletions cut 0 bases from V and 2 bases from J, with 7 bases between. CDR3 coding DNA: TGTGCCAGCAGCCAAGATTTAGGGAACTATGGCTACACCTTC. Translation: CASSQDLGNYGYTF.

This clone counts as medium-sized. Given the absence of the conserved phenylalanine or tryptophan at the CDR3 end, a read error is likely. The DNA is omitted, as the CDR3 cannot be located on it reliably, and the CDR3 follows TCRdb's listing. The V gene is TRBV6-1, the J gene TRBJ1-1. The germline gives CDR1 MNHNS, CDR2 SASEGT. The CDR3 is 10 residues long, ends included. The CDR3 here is CASKFAGDGV.

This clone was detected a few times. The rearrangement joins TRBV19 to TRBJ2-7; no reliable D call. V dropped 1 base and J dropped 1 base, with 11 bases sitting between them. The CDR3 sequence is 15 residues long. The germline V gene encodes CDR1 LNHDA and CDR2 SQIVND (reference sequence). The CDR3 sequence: CASSIGPTQSYEQYF. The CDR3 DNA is TGTGCCAGTAGTATAGGTCCGACTCAATCCTACGAGCAGTACTTC.

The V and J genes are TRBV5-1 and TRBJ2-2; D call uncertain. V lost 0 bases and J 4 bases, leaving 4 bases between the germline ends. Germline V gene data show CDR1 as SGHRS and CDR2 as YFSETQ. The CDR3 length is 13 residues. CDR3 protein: CASSLVRTGELFF. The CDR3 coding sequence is TGCGCCAGCAGCTTGGTGCGCACCGGGGAGCTGTTTTTT.

The CDR3 protein is CASSPAGQPPETQYF. In DNA form, the CDR3 reads TGTGCCAGCAGTCCGGCGGGACAACCCCCGGAGACCCAGTACTTC. The rearrangement links TRBV6-1 to TRBJ2-5; the D gene could be TRBD1 or TRBD2 (6 bases each). V gave up 5 bases and J gave up 5 bases, with 18 bases separating them. From germline, CDR1 is MNHNS and CDR2 SASEGT. The CDR3 is made up of 15 amino acids.

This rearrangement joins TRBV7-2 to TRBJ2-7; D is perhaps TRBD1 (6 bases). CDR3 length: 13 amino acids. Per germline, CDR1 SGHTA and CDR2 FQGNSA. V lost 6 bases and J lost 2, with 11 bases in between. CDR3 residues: CASRLDRAYEQYF. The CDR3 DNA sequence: TGTGCCAGCAGGTTGGACAGAGCCTACGAGCAGTACTTC. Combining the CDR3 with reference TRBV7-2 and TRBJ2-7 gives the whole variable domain GAGVSQSPSNKVTEKGKDVELRCDPISGHTALYWYRQSLGQGLEFLIYFQGNSAPDKSGLPSDRFSAERTGGSVSTLTIQRTQQEDSAVYLCASRLDRAYEQYFGPGTRLTVT.

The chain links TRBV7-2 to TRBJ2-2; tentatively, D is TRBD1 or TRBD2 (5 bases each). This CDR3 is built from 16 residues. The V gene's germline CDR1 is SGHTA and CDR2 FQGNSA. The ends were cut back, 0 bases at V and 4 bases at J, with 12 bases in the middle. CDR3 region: CASSLAPGTRTGELFF. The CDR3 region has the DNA TGTGCCAGCAGCTTAGCCCCAGGGACGCGCACCGGGGAGCTGTTTTTT.

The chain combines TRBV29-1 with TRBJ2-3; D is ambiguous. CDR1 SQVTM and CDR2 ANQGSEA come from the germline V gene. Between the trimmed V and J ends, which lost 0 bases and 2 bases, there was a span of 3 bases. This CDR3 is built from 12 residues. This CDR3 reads CSVEENTDTQYF. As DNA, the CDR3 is TGCAGCGTTGAAGAGAACACAGATACGCAGTATTTT.

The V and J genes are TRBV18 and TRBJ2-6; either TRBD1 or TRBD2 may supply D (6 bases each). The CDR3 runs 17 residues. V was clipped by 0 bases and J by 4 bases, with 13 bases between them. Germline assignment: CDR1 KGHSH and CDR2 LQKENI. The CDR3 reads CASSPPLGGTGANVLTF. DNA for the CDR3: TGTGCCAGCTCACCACCATTAGGGGGGACAGGGGCCAACGTCCTGACTTTC.

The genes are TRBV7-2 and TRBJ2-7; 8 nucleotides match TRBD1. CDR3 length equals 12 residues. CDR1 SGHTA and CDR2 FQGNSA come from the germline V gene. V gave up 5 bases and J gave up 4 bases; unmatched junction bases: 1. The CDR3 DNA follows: TGTGCCAGCAGCCGGACAGGGTACGAGCAGTACTTC. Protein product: CASSRTGYEQYF. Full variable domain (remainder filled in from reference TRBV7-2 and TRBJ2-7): GAGVSQSPSNKVTEKGKDVELRCDPISGHTALYWYRQSLGQGLEFLIYFQGNSAPDKSGLPSDRFSAERTGGSVSTLTIQRTQQEDSAVYLCASSRTGYEQYFGPGTRLTVT.

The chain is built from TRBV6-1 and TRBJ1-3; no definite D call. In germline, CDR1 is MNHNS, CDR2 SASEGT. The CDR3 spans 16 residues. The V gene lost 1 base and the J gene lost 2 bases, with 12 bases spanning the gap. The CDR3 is CASSEGQVMAGNTIYF. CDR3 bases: TGTGCCAGCAGTGAAGGTCAAGTAATGGCTGGAAACACCATATATTTT.

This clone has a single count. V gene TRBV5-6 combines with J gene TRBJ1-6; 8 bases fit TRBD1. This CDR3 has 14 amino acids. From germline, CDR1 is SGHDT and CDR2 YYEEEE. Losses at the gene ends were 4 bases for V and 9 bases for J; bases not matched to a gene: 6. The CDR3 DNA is TGTGCCAGCAGCACCGACAGGGGAAGTTCACCCCTCCACTTT. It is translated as CASSTDRGSSPLHF.

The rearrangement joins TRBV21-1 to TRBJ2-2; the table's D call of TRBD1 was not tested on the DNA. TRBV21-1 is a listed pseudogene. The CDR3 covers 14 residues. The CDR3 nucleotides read TGTGCCAGCAGCAACCCAGGGGGGACCGGGGAGCTGTTTTTT. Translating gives CASSNPGGTGELFF.

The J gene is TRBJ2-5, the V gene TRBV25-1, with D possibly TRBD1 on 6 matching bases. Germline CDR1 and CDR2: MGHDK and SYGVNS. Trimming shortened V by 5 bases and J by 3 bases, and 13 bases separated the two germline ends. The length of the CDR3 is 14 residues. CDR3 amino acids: CASSTRTVEETQYF. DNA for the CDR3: TGTGCCAGCAGTACTCGGACAGTAGAAGAGACCCAGTACTTC.

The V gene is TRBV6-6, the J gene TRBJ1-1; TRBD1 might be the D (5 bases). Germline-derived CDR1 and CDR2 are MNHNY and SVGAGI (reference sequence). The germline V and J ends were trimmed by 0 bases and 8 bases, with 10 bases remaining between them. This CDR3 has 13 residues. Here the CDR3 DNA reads TGTGCCAGCAGTTACTCGACTAACAGGGAAGCTTTCTTT. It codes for CASSYSTNREAFF.

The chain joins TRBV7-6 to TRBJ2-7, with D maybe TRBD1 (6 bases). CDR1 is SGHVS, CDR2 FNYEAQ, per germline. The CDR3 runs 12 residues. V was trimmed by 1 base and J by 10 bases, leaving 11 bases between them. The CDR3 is CASSLEDRNQYF. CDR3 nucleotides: TGTGCCAGCAGCTTAGAAGACAGGAACCAGTACTTC.

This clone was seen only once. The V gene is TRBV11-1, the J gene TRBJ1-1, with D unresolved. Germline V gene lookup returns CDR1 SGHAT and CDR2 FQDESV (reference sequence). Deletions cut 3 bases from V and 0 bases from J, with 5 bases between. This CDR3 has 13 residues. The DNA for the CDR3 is TGTGCCAGCAGCTTCAAGGTGAACACTGAAGCTTTCTTT. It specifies CASSFKVNTEAFF.

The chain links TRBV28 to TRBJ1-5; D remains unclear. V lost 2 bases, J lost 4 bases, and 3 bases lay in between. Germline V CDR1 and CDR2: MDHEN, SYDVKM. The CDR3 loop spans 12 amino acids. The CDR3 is CASSLMNQPQHF. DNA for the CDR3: TGTGCCAGCAGTTTAATGAATCAGCCCCAGCATTTT.